This T cell receptor beta chain was documented in a study of identifying expanded T cells in peripheral blood. Germline lookup yields CDR1 MDHEN and CDR2 SYDVKM. V was cut by 3 bases and J by 2 bases, with 7 bases left in between. CDR3 length equals 13 residues. Produced via immunoSEQ multiplex PCR; TCRdb's table is partial and in-frame only. The sample contains about 84,000 clones, roughly 86% of which appear only once. Healthy donors had no documented immune events, such as infections, while sampled. On this clone itself: Its antigen remains unidentified.

Findings and caveats of the study: Technical replicates showed 0.9 to 1.5 changed clones; two weeks 15 to 20; four weeks 19. Variance in clone template counts between approximately 2-week samples significantly increased with total template count across all healthy donors.

The material sequenced was blood. The V and J genes are TRBV28 and TRBJ1-2; a possible D gene is TRBD1 (5 bases). This sequence originates from a person aged 18 to 75 in good health. As DNA, the CDR3 is TGTGCCAGCAGTTTCCAGGGAAACTATGGCTACACCTTC. This encodes CASSFQGNYGYTF.